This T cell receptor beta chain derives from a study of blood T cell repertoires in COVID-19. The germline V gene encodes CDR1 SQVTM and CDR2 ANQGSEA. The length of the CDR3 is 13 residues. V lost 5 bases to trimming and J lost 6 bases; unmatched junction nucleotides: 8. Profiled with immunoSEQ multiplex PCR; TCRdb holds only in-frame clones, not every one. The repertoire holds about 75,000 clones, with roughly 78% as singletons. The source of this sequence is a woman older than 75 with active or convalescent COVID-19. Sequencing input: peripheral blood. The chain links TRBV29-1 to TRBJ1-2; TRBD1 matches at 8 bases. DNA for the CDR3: TGCAGCGTTAGGACAGGGACGATGGATGGCTACACCTTC. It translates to CSVRTGTMDGYTF.